Listed here are 4 T cell receptor beta chains from one sample, sequenced in a study of cytotoxic CD8 clonotypes in ibrutinib-treated CLL. TCRdb's table, derived via immunoSEQ multiplex PCR, lists solely in-frame clones and lacks some. The sample lists over 250,000 clones; around 76% were seen once. The sequences come from PBMCs, collected at disease progression, from a patient treated with ibrutinib. The receptors derive from a human donor with chronic lymphocytic leukemia.

The gene calls are TRBV7-6 and TRBJ2-7, with 8 bases matching TRBD2. CDR1 and CDR2 from the germline V gene are SGHVS and FNYEAQ. The trim removed 1 base at V and 2 bases at J, leaving 1 base unmatched. The CDR3 loop spans 14 amino acids. CDR3 residues: CASSLVAGTYEQYF. CDR3 DNA: TGTGCCAGCAGCTTAGTAGCGGGGACCTACGAGCAGTACTTC.

CDR3 sequence reads: CASSTWEKAYEQYF. CDR3 coding DNA: TGTGCCAGCAGTACCTGGGAGAAAGCCTACGAGCAGTACTTC. The genes are TRBV6-5 and TRBJ2-7, with D tentatively TRBD2 (5 bases). The CDR3 is 14 residues long. Per germline, CDR1 MNHEY and CDR2 SVGAGI. Trimming took 5 bases from V and 2 from J, leaving 13 bases between them.

This chain links TRBV28 with TRBJ1-4, with a tentative D call TRBD1 (6 bases). Trimming removed 6 bases from V and 4 bases from J, with 9 bases in between. CDR1 is MDHEN and CDR2 is SYDVKM in the germline V gene. The CDR3 extends over 13 amino acids. The CDR3 sequence is CASRTGFNEKLFF. The CDR3 region has the DNA TGTGCCAGCAGGACAGGTTTTAATGAAAAACTGTTTTTT.

The chain joins TRBV5-1 to TRBJ2-5, with 14 bases aligning to TRBD2. CDR3 size: 17 residues. Germline values: CDR1 SGHRS, CDR2 YFSETQ. V lost 2 bases, J lost 4 bases, and 7 bases stayed unmatched. The CDR3 loop reads CASSFRGLAGVLETQYF. The CDR3 nucleotides read TGCGCCAGCAGCTTCCGGGGACTAGCGGGAGTCTTAGAGACCCAGTACTTC.